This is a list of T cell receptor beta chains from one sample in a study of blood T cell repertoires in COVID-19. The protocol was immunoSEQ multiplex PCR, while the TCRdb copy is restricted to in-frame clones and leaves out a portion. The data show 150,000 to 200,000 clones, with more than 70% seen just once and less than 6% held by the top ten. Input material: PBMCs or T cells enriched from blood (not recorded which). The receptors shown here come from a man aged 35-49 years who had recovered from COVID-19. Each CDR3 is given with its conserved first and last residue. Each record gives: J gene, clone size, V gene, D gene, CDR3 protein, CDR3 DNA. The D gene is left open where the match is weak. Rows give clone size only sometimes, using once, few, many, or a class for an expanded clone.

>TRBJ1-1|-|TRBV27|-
CASSANPGAGWSTEAFF
TGTGCCAGCAGTGCCAACCCCGGTGCGGGGTGGAGCACTGAAGCTTTCTTT
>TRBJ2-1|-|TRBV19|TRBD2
CASRDGGADNEQFF
TGTGCCAGTCGGGACGGGGGGGCCGACAATGAGCAGTTCTTC
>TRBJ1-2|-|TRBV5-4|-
CASSQRQQGSYGYTF
TGTGCCAGCAGCCAAAGACAACAGGGAAGCTATGGCTACACCTTC
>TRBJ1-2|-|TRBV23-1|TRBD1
CASSPDRATNGYTF
TGCGCCAGCAGTCCCGACAGGGCAACGAATGGCTACACCTTC
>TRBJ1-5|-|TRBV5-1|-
CASSLTDPSLQPQHF
TGCGCCAGCAGCTTGACAGATCCAAGTTTGCAGCCCCAGCATTTT
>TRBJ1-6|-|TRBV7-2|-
CASSLAPGSGSPLHF
TGTGCCAGCAGCTTAGCCCCAGGGTCGGGTTCACCCCTCCACTTT
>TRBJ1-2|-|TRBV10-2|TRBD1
CASKGQGETFYGYTF
TGCGCCAGCAAGGGACAGGGTGAAACCTTCTATGGCTACACCTTC
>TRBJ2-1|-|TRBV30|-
CAWSSNYNEQFF
TGTGCCTGGAGTTCTAACTACAATGAGCAGTTCTTC
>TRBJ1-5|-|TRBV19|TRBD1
CASSIRPGQVSSHYSNQPQHF
TGTGCCAGTAGTATCCGCCCGGGACAGGTCTCCTCTCACTATAGCAATCAGCCCCAGCATTTT
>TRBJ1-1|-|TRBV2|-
CASTTQRQVNAEAFF
TGTGCCAGCACCACCCAAAGACAGGTTAACGCTGAAGCTTTCTTT
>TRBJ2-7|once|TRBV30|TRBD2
CAWSSKPSGGAGEQYF
TGTGCCTGGAGTTCAAAACCAAGCGGGGGGGCGGGAGAGCAGTACTTC
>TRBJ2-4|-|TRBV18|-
CASSPDRGGVAKNIQYF
TGTGCCAGCTCACCGGACCGGGGTGGAGTAGCCAAAAACATTCAGTACTTC
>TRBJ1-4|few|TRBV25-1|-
CASSEYVPGADEKLFF
TGTGCCAGCAGTGAATATGTCCCAGGGGCGGATGAAAAACTGTTTTTT
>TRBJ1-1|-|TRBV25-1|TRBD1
CASSSTGTGLNTEAFF
TGTGCCAGCAGTTCTACCGGGACAGGTTTGAACACTGAAGCTTTCTTT
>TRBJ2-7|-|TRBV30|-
CAWSPGAGNEQYF
TGTGCCTGGAGCCCTGGGGCGGGGAACGAGCAGTACTTC
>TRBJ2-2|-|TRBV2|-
CASTEVTGELFF
TGTGCCAGCACCGAGGTCACGGGGGAGCTGTTTTTT
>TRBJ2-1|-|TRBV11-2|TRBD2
CASSSRGLAGGSEQFF
TGTGCCAGCAGCTCCCGTGGACTAGCGGGGGGAAGTGAGCAGTTCTTC
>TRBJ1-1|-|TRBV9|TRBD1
CASSSEQGLGMNTEAFF
TGTGCCAGCAGCTCCGAACAGGGGCTCGGGATGAACACTGAAGCTTTCTTT
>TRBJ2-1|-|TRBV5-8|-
CASSLWGDNEQFF
TGTGCCAGCAGCTTGTGGGGGGACAATGAGCAGTTCTTC
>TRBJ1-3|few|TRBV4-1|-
CASSFDSFSGNTIYF
TGCGCCAGCAGTTTCGACAGTTTCTCTGGAAACACCATATATTTT
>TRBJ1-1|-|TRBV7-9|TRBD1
CASSLGQGMNTEAFF
TGTGCCAGCAGCCTGGGACAGGGGATGAACACTGAAGCTTTCTTT
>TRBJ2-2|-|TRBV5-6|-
CASSLRRPNTGELFF
TGTGCCAGCAGCTTGCGGCGGCCGAACACCGGGGAGCTGTTTTTT
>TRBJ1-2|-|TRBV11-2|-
CASSLVGRRKTVNYGYTF
TGTGCCAGCAGCTTAGTAGGCAGGAGGAAAACAGTTAACTATGGCTACACCTTC
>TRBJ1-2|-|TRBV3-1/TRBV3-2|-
CASSQERVHGYTF
TGTGCCAGCAGCCAAGAAAGAGTCCATGGCTACACCTTC
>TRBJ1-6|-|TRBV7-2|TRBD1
CASSRKVSGTVFYSPLHF
TGTGCCAGCAGCAGAAAAGTTTCCGGGACAGTTTTTTATTCACCCCTCCACTTT
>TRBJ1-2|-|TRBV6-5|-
CASSKTGRLGYTF
TGTGCCAGCAGTAAAACAGGGCGTTTGGGCTACACCTTC
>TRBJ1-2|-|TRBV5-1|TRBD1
CASSLGDRVTGYTF
TGCGCCAGCAGCTTGGGGGACAGGGTGACTGGCTACACCTTC
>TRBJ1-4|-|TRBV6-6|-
CASSYQRLNEKLFF
TGTGCCAGCAGTTATCAGCGGTTAAATGAAAAACTGTTTTTT
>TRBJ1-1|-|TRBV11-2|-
CASSFNRAGAFF
TGTGCCAGCAGCTTCAACCGGGCGGGTGCTTTCTTT
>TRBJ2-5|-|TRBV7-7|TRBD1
CASSQRQGPWETQYF
TGTGCCAGCAGCCAACGACAGGGCCCATGGGAGACCCAGTACTTC
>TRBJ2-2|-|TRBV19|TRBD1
CASTPGQGAGELFF
TGTGCCAGTACCCCGGGACAGGGGGCCGGGGAGCTGTTTTTT
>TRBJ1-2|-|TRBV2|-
CASRPGSRGYTF
TGTGCCAGCAGACCGGGGAGCAGGGGATACACCTTC
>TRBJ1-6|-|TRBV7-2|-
CASSPPGGPLHF
TGTGCCAGCAGCCCTCCCGGGGGGCCCCTCCACTTT
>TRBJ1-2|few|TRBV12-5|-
CASGPSTPYGYTF
TGTGCTAGTGGTCCGAGTACCCCATATGGCTACACCTTC
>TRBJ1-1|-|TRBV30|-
CAWRSGFSEAFF
TGTGCCTGGAGGTCAGGGTTTTCTGAAGCTTTCTTT
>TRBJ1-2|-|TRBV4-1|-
CASSQNRVPGYTF
TGCGCCAGCAGCCAGAACAGGGTTCCTGGCTACACCTTC
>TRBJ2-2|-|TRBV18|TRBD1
CASSPQGQGTSRHTGELFF
TGTGCCAGCTCACCACAGGGACAGGGGACCAGTCGGCACACCGGGGAGCTGTTTTTT
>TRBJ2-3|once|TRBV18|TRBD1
CASSPIPGQSTDTQYF
TGTGCCAGCTCACCAATTCCGGGACAGAGCACAGATACGCAGTATTTT
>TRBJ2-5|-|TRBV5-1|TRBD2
CASSPLGLAGGETQYF
TGCGCCAGCAGCCCCTTGGGACTAGCGGGGGGAGAGACCCAGTACTTC
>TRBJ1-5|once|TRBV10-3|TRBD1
CAIQGVGNQPQHF
TGTGCCATCCAGGGGGTCGGCAATCAGCCCCAGCATTTT
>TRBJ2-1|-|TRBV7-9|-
CASSEQGRKNNEQFF
TGTGCCAGCAGCGAACAGGGGAGGAAAAACAATGAGCAGTTCTTC
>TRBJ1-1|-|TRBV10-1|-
CASSESKPSRDTEAFF
TGCGCCAGCAGTGAGTCCAAGCCAAGTCGGGACACTGAAGCTTTCTTT
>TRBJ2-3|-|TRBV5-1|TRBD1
CASSLQGGGTDTQYF
TGCGCCAGCAGCCTACAGGGGGGAGGCACAGATACGCAGTATTTT
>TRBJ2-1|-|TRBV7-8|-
CASRGLGYNEQFF
TGTGCCAGCAGGGGGCTGGGGTACAATGAGCAGTTCTTC
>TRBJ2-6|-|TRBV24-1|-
CATSVTPGWGSGANVLTF
TGTGCCACCAGTGTCACCCCAGGGTGGGGATCTGGGGCCAACGTCCTGACTTTC
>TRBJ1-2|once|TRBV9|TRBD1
CASKGTDYGYTF
TGTGCCAGCAAGGGGACAGACTACGGCTACACCTTC
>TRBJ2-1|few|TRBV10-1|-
CASSESPGLHTNEQFF
TGCGCCAGCAGTGAGTCGCCGGGACTGCATACCAATGAGCAGTTCTTC
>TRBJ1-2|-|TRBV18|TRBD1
CASSPGGQGLNYGYTF
TGTGCCAGCTCACCGGGTGGACAGGGACTCAACTATGGCTACACCTTC
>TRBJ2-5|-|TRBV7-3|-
CASSRDFQETQYF
TGTGCCAGCAGCCGGGACTTCCAAGAGACCCAGTACTTC
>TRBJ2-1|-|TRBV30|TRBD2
CAWNGGTNEQFF
TGTGCCTGGAACGGGGGGACGAATGAGCAGTTCTTC
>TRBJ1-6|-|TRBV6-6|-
CASSPTGSNSPLHF
TGTGCCAGCAGTCCTACAGGGAGTAATTCACCCCTCCACTTT
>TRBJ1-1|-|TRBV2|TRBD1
CASMWGLTGGEAGNTEAFF
TGTGCCAGCATGTGGGGGCTAACAGGGGGCGAGGCCGGGAACACTGAAGCTTTCTTT
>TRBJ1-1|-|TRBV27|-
CASSLTHGRLNTEAFF
TGTGCCAGCAGTTTAACTCATGGCAGGTTGAACACTGAAGCTTTCTTT
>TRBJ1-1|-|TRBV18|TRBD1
CASSLQGGNTEAFF
TGTGCCAGCTCACTGCAGGGGGGGAACACTGAAGCTTTCTTT
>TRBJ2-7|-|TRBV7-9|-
CASSSLARHGTYEQYF
TGTGCCAGCAGCTCCTTAGCGAGACACGGCACCTACGAGCAGTACTTC
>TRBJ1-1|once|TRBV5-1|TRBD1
CASSLVAGGAGEAFF
TGCGCCAGCAGCTTGGTAGCAGGGGGCGCAGGTGAAGCTTTCTTT